Below are 4 T cell receptor beta chains sequenced from a single sample in a study of T cells in women clearing cervical HPV infection. The data were produced by immunoSEQ multiplex PCR, yet TCRdb's version contains in-frame clones alone and is incomplete. This table lists 30,000 to 50,000 clones. The sample comprised blood buffy coat. The source is a woman between 18 and 70 years old with a cervical HPV16 infection that either progressed to CIN3+ or cleared (not recorded which).

Note on this clone: Coverage ceases 3 residues before the CDR3 finishes, and the germline J gene fills in the end. The chain combines TRBV6-1 with TRBJ1-6; unclear D gene. The germline V and J ends were trimmed by 4 bases and 6 bases, with 13 bases remaining between them. Germline CDR1 is MNHNS and CDR2 is SASEGT. The length of the CDR3 is 15 residues. CDR3 DNA (partial): TGTGCCAGCAGTGGAAAAGTCGGCGGTAATTCACCC. Translating it yields CASSGKVGGNSP. The CDR3 as a whole reads CASSGKVGGNSPLHF.

Turning to this clone: Coverage ceases 3 residues before the CDR3 finishes, and the germline J gene fills in the end. The chain uses TRBV12-3 or TRBV12-4 and TRBJ2-7, with 8 positions matching TRBD2. V shed 2 bases, J shed 5 bases, and the junction held 5 bases outside the gene matches. The CDR3 contains 14 residues. The CDR3 bases that were read are TGTGCCAGCAGTTTAAGGTCGGGGGGGCACGAG. Translated: CASSLRSGGHE. The entire CDR3 protein is CASSLRSGGHEQYF.

To note about this clone: The read halts 3 residues ahead of the CDR3 end, with the missing end drawn from the germline J gene. V is TRBV19 and J is TRBJ2-4; 11 bases fit TRBD2. Germline-derived CDR1 and CDR2 are LNHDA and SQIVND (reference sequence). The V and J ends lost 5 bases and 0 bases, in that order; junction bases with no gene match: 6. The CDR3 totals 17 residues. CDR3 loop: CASSSLAGGLAKNIQYF. The sequenced part of the CDR3 DNA is TGTGCCAGTAGTTCCCTAGCGGGGGGCCTAGCCAAAAACATT.

As concerns this clone: The read ends 3 residues early relative to the CDR3; the germline J gene fills the gap. The chain combines TRBV7-9 with TRBJ2-2, with TRBD1 matching 9 bases. Germline lookup yields CDR1 SEHNR and CDR2 FQNEAQ (reference sequence). The CDR3 totals 15 residues. The V segment lost 5 bases and the J segment 4 bases; nucleotides outside the gene matches: 5. The part of the CDR3 DNA that was read is TGTGCCAGCAGCACCGGACAGGGGCCCACCGGGGAG. Its translation is CASSTGQGPTGE. The entire CDR3 protein is CASSTGQGPTGELFF. Based on the CDR3 plus reference TRBV7-9 and TRBJ2-2, the full variable domain is DTGVSQNPRHKITKRGQNVTFRCDPISEHNRLYWYRQTLGQGPEFLTYFQNEAQLEKSRLLSDRFSAERPKGSFSTLEIQRTEQGDSAMYLCASSTGQGPTGELFFGEGSRLTVL.